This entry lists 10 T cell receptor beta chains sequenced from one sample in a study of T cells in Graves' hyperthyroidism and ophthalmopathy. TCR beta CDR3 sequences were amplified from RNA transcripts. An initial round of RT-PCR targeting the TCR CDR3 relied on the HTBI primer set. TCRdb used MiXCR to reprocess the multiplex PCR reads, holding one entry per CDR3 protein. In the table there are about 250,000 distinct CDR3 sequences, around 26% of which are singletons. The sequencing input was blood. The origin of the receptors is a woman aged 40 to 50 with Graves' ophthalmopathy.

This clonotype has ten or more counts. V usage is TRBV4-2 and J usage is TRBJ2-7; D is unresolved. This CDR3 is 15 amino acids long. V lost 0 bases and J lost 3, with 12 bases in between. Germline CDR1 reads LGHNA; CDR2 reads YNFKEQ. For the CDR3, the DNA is TGTGCCAGCAGCCAAGATCTTGAACAGATCTACGAGCAGTACTTC. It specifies CASSQDLEQIYEQYF.

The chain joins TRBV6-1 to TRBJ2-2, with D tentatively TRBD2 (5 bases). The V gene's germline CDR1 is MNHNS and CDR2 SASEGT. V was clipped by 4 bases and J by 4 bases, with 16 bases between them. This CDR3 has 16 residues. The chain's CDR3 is CASSVRGPSGTGELFF. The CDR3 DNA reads TGTGCCAGCAGTGTCCGAGGGCCCTCGGGCACCGGGGAGCTGTTTTTT.

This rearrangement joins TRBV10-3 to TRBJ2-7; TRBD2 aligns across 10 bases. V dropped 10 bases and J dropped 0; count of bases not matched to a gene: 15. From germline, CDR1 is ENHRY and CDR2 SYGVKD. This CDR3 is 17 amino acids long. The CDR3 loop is CATGGTSETLISYEQYF. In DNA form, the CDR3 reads TGTGCCACGGGGGGGACTAGCGAAACCCTAATCTCCTACGAGCAGTACTTC.

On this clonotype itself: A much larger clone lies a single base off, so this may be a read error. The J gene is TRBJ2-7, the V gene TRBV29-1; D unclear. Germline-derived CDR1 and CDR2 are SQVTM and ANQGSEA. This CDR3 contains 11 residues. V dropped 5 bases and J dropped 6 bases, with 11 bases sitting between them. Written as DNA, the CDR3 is TGCAGCGTTTCGCAGACCTGCGAGCAGTACTTC. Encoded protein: CSVSQTCEQYF.

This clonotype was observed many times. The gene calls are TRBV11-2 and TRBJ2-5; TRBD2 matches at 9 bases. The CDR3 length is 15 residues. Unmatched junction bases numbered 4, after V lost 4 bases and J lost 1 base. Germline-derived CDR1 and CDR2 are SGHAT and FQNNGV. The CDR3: CASSSRLAVQETQYF. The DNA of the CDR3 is TGTGCCAGCAGCTCGAGACTAGCGGTCCAAGAGACCCAGTACTTC.

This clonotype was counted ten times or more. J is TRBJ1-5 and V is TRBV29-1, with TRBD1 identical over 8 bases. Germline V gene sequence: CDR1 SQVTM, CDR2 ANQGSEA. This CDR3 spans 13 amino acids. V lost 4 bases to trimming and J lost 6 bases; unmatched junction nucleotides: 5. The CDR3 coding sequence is TGCAGCGTTGTATCAGGGGGCGGTCAGCCCCAGCATTTT. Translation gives CSVVSGGGQPQHF.

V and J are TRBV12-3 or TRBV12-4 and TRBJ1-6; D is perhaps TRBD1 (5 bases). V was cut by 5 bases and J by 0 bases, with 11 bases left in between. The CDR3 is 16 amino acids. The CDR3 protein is CASSAGISSYNSPLHF. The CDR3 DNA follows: TGTGCCAGCAGTGCAGGGATCAGCTCCTATAATTCACCCCTCCACTTT.

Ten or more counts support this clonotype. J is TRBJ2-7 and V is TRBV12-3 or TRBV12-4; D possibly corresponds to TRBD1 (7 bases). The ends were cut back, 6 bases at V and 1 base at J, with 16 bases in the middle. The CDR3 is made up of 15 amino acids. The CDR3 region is CASSQRAGQSYEQYF. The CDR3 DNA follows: TGTGCCAGCAGCCAACGGGCGGGACAGTCCTACGAGCAGTACTTC.

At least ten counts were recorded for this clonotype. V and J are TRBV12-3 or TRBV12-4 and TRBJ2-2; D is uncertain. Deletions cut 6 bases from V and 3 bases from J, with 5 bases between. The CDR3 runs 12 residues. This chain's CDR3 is CASSSDTGELFF. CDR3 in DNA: TGTGCCAGCAGCTCCGACACCGGGGAGCTGTTTTTT.

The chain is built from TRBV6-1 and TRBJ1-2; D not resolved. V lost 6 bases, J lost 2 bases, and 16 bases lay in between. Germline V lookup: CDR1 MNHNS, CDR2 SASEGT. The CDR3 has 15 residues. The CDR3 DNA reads TGTGCCAGCAGGGGAGGGCTTACACGGAACTATGGCTACACCTTC. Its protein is CASRGGLTRNYGYTF.